This TCR beta chain was sequenced during a study of T cells in Graves' hyperthyroidism and ophthalmopathy. Findings and limits, study-wide: Blood held most thyroid clonotypes expanded above 0.001 frequency. Ophthalmopathy onset followed model prediction by a median roughly 6 months.

Germline CDR1 SEHNR, CDR2 FQNEAQ (reference sequence). Trimming pared 5 bases from V and 10 bases from J, leaving 20 bases between. The CDR3 is 15 residues long. Using RNA transcripts as the source, TCR beta CDR3 regions were amplified. The primer set for the first-round RT-PCR of the TCR CDR3 was HTBI. MiXCR was run by TCRdb on the multiplex PCR reads, yielding one entry per CDR3 protein. The sample carries roughly 640,000 distinct CDR3 sequences, about a sixth recorded once. Ophthalmopathy patients all had a Clinical Activity Score of at least 3, a NOSPECS grade of at least 4 and disease under 3 months old. Fresh peripheral blood, approximately 10 ml, yielded the PBMCs. Many counts were recorded for this clonotype. Its antigen remains unknown.

This clonotype was obtained from a middle-aged woman with Graves' ophthalmopathy. The J gene is TRBJ1-4, the V gene TRBV7-9, with D uncertain. The sequenced material came from blood. The CDR3 sequence: CASSHDTRVGGKLFF. For the CDR3, the DNA is TGTGCCAGCAGCCATGATACCCGGGTCGGTGGAAAACTGTTTTTT. The whole variable domain, remainder taken from reference TRBV7-9 and TRBJ1-4, is DTGVSQNPRHKITKRGQNVTFRCDPISEHNRLYWYRQTLGQGPEFLTYFQNEAQLEKSRLLSDRFSAERPKGSFSTLEIQRTEQGDSAMYLCASSHDTRVGGKLFFGSGTQLSVL.